A single sample is the source of the 17 T cell receptor beta chains below, sequenced in a study of blood T cell repertoires in COVID-19. Profiling relied on immunoSEQ multiplex PCR, and the TCRdb table lists in-frame clones only, not all of them. The table has more than 300,000 clones, approximately 90% seen once; the top ten hold about 0.78%. Sequenced input: PBMCs or T cells enriched from blood (not recorded which). These receptors all stem from a woman aged 40 to 49 who had been exposed to COVID-19.

The chain employs TRBV5-8 and TRBJ1-2; maybe TRBD1 (5 bases). V was clipped by 1 base and J by 4 bases, with 8 bases between them. The CDR3 is 13 amino acids. In germline, CDR1 is SGHTS, CDR2 YDEGEE. CDR3 DNA sequence: TGTGCCAGCAGCTTGAGGGGCCCCTATGGCTACACCTTC. Translating it yields CASSLRGPYGYTF.

CDR3 nucleotides: TGTGCCAGCAGCTTAGTCGGAGCCAGCCCTGAAGCTTTCTTT. Amino acid sequence: CASSLVGASPEAFF. The chain carries TRBV7-9 and TRBJ1-1, with no clear D. CDR3 length: 14 amino acids. In germline, CDR1 is SEHNR, CDR2 FQNEAQ (reference sequence). V lost 1 base and J lost 6, with 12 bases in between.

The chain is built from TRBV27 and TRBJ1-2, with 11 positions matching TRBD1. The CDR3 contains 15 residues. CDR1 is MNHEY, CDR2 SMNVEV, per germline (reference sequence). The V segment lost 9 bases and the J segment 8 bases; nucleotides outside the gene matches: 14. CDR3: CARYGRGTGGVGYTF. CDR3 bases: TGTGCCAGGTACGGTCGCGGGACAGGGGGGGTCGGCTACACCTTC.

The rearrangement uses TRBV15 and TRBJ1-2, with TRBD1 identical over 10 bases. The V and J ends lost 1 base and 4 bases, in that order; junction bases with no gene match: 6. The CDR3 loop spans 16 amino acids. CDR1 and CDR2 from the germline V gene are LNHNV and YYDKDF (reference sequence). This chain's CDR3 is CATSRGGTGVSYGYTF. In nucleotides, the CDR3 is TGTGCCACCAGCAGAGGAGGGACAGGGGTTAGCTATGGCTACACCTTC. Using reference TRBV15 and TRBJ1-2 for the parts outside the CDR3, the full variable domain is DAMVIQNPRYQVTQFGKPVTLSCSQTLNHNVMYWYQQKSSQAPKLLFHYYDKDFNNEADTPDNFQSRRPNTSFCFLDIRSPGLGDTAMYLCATSRGGTGVSYGYTFGSGTRLTVV.

The chain joins TRBV7-2 to TRBJ1-2, with TRBD1 matching over 10 bases. Germline V lookup: CDR1 SGHTA, CDR2 FQGNSA. The CDR3 spans 15 residues. V gave up 0 bases and J gave up 5 bases; unmatched junction bases: 3. CDR3 DNA: TGTGCCAGCAGCTTAGCGGGGACAGGGGATTATGGCTACACCTTC. The encoded protein is CASSLAGTGDYGYTF.

This clone was observed a single time. The chain uses TRBV5-4 and TRBJ2-2; 8 bases are a match to TRBD2. From germline, CDR1 is SGHNT and CDR2 YYREEE (reference sequence). V gave up 3 bases and J gave up 2 bases; unmatched junction bases: 12. The CDR3 contains 18 residues. CDR3: CASSSWGGLAVNTGELFF. CDR3 in DNA: TGTGCCAGCAGCTCTTGGGGAGGACTAGCAGTAAACACCGGGGAGCTGTTTTTT.

Only one count was recorded for this clone. The rearrangement links TRBV12-5 to TRBJ2-3; TRBD1 matches 7 bases. With 5 bases clipped from V and 0 bases from J, the junction kept 5 bases outside the gene matches. The CDR3 length is 15 residues. Germline CDR1 is LGHNT and CDR2 is FRNRAP. The CDR3 nucleotides read TGTGCTAGTGGTCCAGGGACAGTAAGCACAGATACGCAGTATTTT. This translates into CASGPGTVSTDTQYF.

The chain links TRBV12-3 or TRBV12-4 to TRBJ2-5; 7 nucleotides align to TRBD1. The CDR3 length is 13 residues. The V gene end was trimmed by 5 bases and the J gene end by 5 bases; junction bases not matched to a gene: 5. The CDR3: CASSATGLETQYF. CDR3 DNA: TGTGCCAGCAGTGCGACAGGGTTGGAGACCCAGTACTTC.

The chain carries TRBV5-1 and TRBJ1-1; 9 nucleotides agree with TRBD1. Germline values: CDR1 SGHRS, CDR2 YFSETQ. V shed 2 bases, J shed 4 bases, and the junction held 9 bases outside the gene matches. This CDR3 has 16 amino acids. This CDR3 is CASSFPQQTGGTEAFF. Written as DNA, the CDR3 is TGCGCCAGCAGCTTCCCGCAACAGACAGGGGGCACTGAAGCTTTCTTT.

The chain carries TRBV6-2 or TRBV6-3 and TRBJ2-3; D is undetermined. CDR1 and CDR2 (germline): MNHEY, SVGEGT. Trimming cost V 0 bases and J 5 bases, with 9 bases left between them. CDR3 length: 14 residues. CDR3 loop: CASSYSALIDTQYF. In nucleotides, the CDR3 is TGTGCCAGCAGTTACTCGGCCCTTATAGATACGCAGTATTTT.

The J gene is TRBJ1-2, the V gene TRBV5-6; the D gene is possibly TRBD1 (5 bases). Per germline, CDR1 SGHDT and CDR2 YYEEEE. Trimming took 2 bases from V and 0 from J, leaving 17 bases between them. The CDR3 is 17 residues long. This chain's CDR3 is CASSFEYRRMTNYGYTF. CDR3 DNA sequence: TGTGCCAGCAGCTTTGAGTACAGGAGAATGACTAACTATGGCTACACCTTC.

This chain connects TRBV7-3 to TRBJ2-3; TRBD1 matches 7 bases. In germline, CDR1 is SGHTA, CDR2 FQGTGA. Unmatched junction bases numbered 8, after V lost 5 bases and J lost 3 bases. There are 15 residues in the CDR3. The CDR3 coding sequence is TGTGCCAGCAGCCCAGGGGGTTTCGGGACAGATACGCAGTATTTT. This encodes CASSPGGFGTDTQYF.

The rearrangement joins TRBV3-1 (or the pseudogene TRBV3-2) to TRBJ2-3; D remains unclear. Trimming removed 2 bases from V and 6 bases from J, with 6 bases in between. The length of the CDR3 is 12 residues. Germline CDR1 and CDR2: LGHDT and YNNKEL (reference sequence). The CDR3 coding sequence is TGTGCCAGCAGCCAACAGGCGGATACGCAGTATTTT. It specifies CASSQQADTQYF.

The chain couples TRBV5-1 to TRBJ2-2; TRBD1 matches at 7 bases. The CDR3 is 17 amino acids. Germline CDR1 SGHRS, CDR2 YFSETQ. V lost 4 bases and J lost 5; bases outside the gene matches: 14. The CDR3 is CASSPRTGQSITGELFF. The CDR3 DNA is TGCGCCAGCAGCCCACGGACGGGACAGTCGATTACCGGGGAGCTGTTTTTT. Full variable domain (outside the CDR3, taken from reference TRBV5-1 and TRBJ2-2): KAGVTQTPRYLIKTRGQQVTLSCSPISGHRSVSWYQQTPGQGLQFLFEYFSETQRNKGNFPGRFSGRQFSNSRSEMNVSTLELGDSALYLCASSPRTGQSITGELFFGEGSRLTVL.

The rearrangement joins TRBV12-3 or TRBV12-4 to TRBJ2-2; a possible D gene is TRBD1 (5 bases). V was pared by 7 bases and J by 13 bases, with 19 bases between. The CDR3 totals 13 residues. CDR3 protein: CASMKGMADVLFF. The CDR3 DNA reads TGTGCCAGCATGAAGGGGATGGCAGACGTGCTGTTTTTT.

The rearrangement joins TRBV7-9 to TRBJ2-3; 7 bases agree with TRBD2. The CDR3 is 14 amino acids. The ends lost 3 bases at V and 6 bases at J; junction bases unmatched: 6. In germline, CDR1 is SEHNR, CDR2 FQNEAQ (reference sequence). CDR3 DNA: TGTGCCAGCAGCTTGGCTAGCGGACATGATACGCAGTATTTT. Amino acid sequence: CASSLASGHDTQYF. Full variable domain (rest looked up from reference TRBV7-9 and TRBJ2-3): DTGVSQNPRHKITKRGQNVTFRCDPISEHNRLYWYRQTLGQGPEFLTYFQNEAQLEKSRLLSDRFSAERPKGSFSTLEIQRTEQGDSAMYLCASSLASGHDTQYFGPGTRLTVL.

With respect to this clone: Sequence at one end of the junction differs from germline and may be a read error. The V call is TRBV6-4, the J call TRBJ2-2; TRBD2 aligns across 8 bases. CDR3 size: 18 residues. The germline CDR1 and CDR2 sequences are MRHNA and SNTAGT. This chain's CDR3 is CASSAFPLTSANTGELFF. The CDR3 DNA follows: TGCGCCAGCAGTGCCTTCCCTCTGACTAGCGCGAACACCGGGGAGCTGTTTTTT.